Listed below are T cell receptor beta chains from one sample, sequenced in a study of blood T cell repertoires in COVID-19. Clones were read by immunoSEQ multiplex PCR, and TCRdb kept only the in-frame ones, dropping some. The table records 200,000 to 300,000 clones, 75% to 95% of them present only once. The specimen was peripheral blood. Receptors originate from a young adult with COVID-19, enrolled during active disease. The CDR3 runs from the conserved cysteine through the conserved F or W. Each record gives: J gene, D gene, V gene, clone size, CDR3 DNA, CDR3 protein. The D gene is left open where the match is weak. Not all rows give a size; the values are once, few, many and, for expanded clones, a class.

j_gene: TRBJ2-1
d_gene: TRBD1
v_gene: TRBV7-6
abundance: NA
CDR3nt: TGTGCCAGCGCGGTGGGACAGGGTGATTACAATGAGCAGTTCTTC
CDR3aa: CASAVGQGDYNEQFF

j_gene: TRBJ1-5
d_gene: NA
v_gene: TRBV28
abundance: NA
CDR3nt: TGTGCCAGCAGCCGCTTTAACAGGGAAAATCAGCCCCAGCATTTT
CDR3aa: CASSRFNRENQPQHF

j_gene: TRBJ2-2
d_gene: NA
v_gene: TRBV24-1
abundance: NA
CDR3nt: TGTGCCACCAGTGACCACAGGAAATCCACCGGGGAGCTGTTTTTT
CDR3aa: CATSDHRKSTGELFF

j_gene: TRBJ1-1
d_gene: TRBD1
v_gene: TRBV27
abundance: NA
CDR3nt: TGTGCCAGCAGCCGGGCAGGGGGGTACACTGAAGCTTTCTTT
CDR3aa: CASSRAGGYTEAFF

j_gene: TRBJ1-2
d_gene: NA
v_gene: TRBV13
abundance: NA
CDR3nt: TGTGCCAGCAGCTTAGTATCTGGCTACACCTTC
CDR3aa: CASSLVSGYTF

j_gene: TRBJ1-5
d_gene: NA
v_gene: TRBV4-1
abundance: NA
CDR3nt: TGCGCCAGCAGCCAAGGGACAGCTAATCAGCCCCAGCATTTT
CDR3aa: CASSQGTANQPQHF

j_gene: TRBJ1-4
d_gene: NA
v_gene: TRBV29-1
abundance: few
CDR3nt: TGCAGCGTGGAGGTCAGGGGTGAGGGTGAAAAACTGTTTTTT
CDR3aa: CSVEVRGEGEKLFF

j_gene: TRBJ2-7
d_gene: NA
v_gene: TRBV28
abundance: NA
CDR3nt: TGTGCCTCAGGTCGCTACATGGACGAGCAGTACTTC
CDR3aa: CASGRYMDEQYF

j_gene: TRBJ2-3
d_gene: NA
v_gene: TRBV5-4
abundance: once
CDR3nt: TGTGCCAGCAGCAGAGAAGCGACCTCTAGCACAGATACGCAGTATTTT
CDR3aa: CASSREATSSTDTQYF

j_gene: TRBJ1-4
d_gene: TRBD1
v_gene: TRBV4-1
abundance: once
CDR3nt: TGCGCCAGCAGCCAAGGCACGACAGGGACCCGTACTGAAAAACTGTTTTTT
CDR3aa: CASSQGTTGTRTEKLFF

j_gene: TRBJ2-7
d_gene: TRBD1
v_gene: TRBV6-5
abundance: few
CDR3nt: TGTGCCAGCAGTTTGGGACAGGGGGCGCGGGAGCAGTACTTC
CDR3aa: CASSLGQGAREQYF

j_gene: TRBJ2-2
d_gene: NA
v_gene: TRBV6-4
abundance: NA
CDR3nt: TGTGCCAGCAGGGGGCCCCCGAACACCGGGGAGCTGTTTTTT
CDR3aa: CASRGPPNTGELFF

j_gene: TRBJ2-2
d_gene: NA
v_gene: TRBV7-2
abundance: NA
CDR3nt: TGTGCCAGCAGCACGTACTCCGGAGCGAACACCGGGGAGCTGTTTTTT
CDR3aa: CASSTYSGANTGELFF

j_gene: TRBJ1-1
d_gene: NA
v_gene: TRBV6-2/TRBV6-3
abundance: NA
CDR3nt: TGTGCCAGCAGTTACCCCTACCCGAGTAGCAACACTGAAGCTTTCTTT
CDR3aa: CASSYPYPSSNTEAFF

j_gene: TRBJ2-5
d_gene: NA
v_gene: TRBV6-6
abundance: NA
CDR3nt: TGTGCCAGCAGTTATCACCCGGCGGGTACCAAAGAGACCCAGTACTTC
CDR3aa: CASSYHPAGTKETQYF

j_gene: TRBJ1-5
d_gene: TRBD1
v_gene: TRBV2
abundance: NA
CDR3nt: TGTGCCAGCAGTGTGGGGCAGGGGGACAATCAGCCCCAGCATTTT
CDR3aa: CASSVGQGDNQPQHF

j_gene: TRBJ1-2
d_gene: TRBD1
v_gene: TRBV10-3
abundance: NA
CDR3nt: TGTGCCATCAGTGAACGTACGACAGGGGACTATGGCTACACCTTC
CDR3aa: CAISERTTGDYGYTF

j_gene: TRBJ2-2
d_gene: TRBD2
v_gene: TRBV3-1/TRBV3-2
abundance: NA
CDR3nt: TGTGCCAGCAGTCGGACTAGCGCAGCGAACACCGGGGAGCTGTTTTTT
CDR3aa: CASSRTSAANTGELFF

j_gene: TRBJ2-3
d_gene: NA
v_gene: TRBV4-2
abundance: NA
CDR3nt: TGTGCCAGCAGCCTCCCCGCGGAGGCAGATACGCAGTATTTT
CDR3aa: CASSLPAEADTQYF

j_gene: TRBJ1-2
d_gene: TRBD1
v_gene: TRBV6-5
abundance: NA
CDR3nt: TGTGCCAGCAGTTACTCGGACAGGGTGGGTGGCTACACCTTC
CDR3aa: CASSYSDRVGGYTF

j_gene: TRBJ2-5
d_gene: TRBD2
v_gene: TRBV4-3
abundance: NA
CDR3nt: TGCGCCAGCAGCCAAGGGTTAGCGGGACTTTCGGAGACCCAGTACTTC
CDR3aa: CASSQGLAGLSETQYF

j_gene: TRBJ2-4
d_gene: TRBD1
v_gene: TRBV7-2
abundance: NA
CDR3nt: TGTGCCAGCAGCTTAGCGCCGACAGGGGGGGACATTCAGTACTTC
CDR3aa: CASSLAPTGGDIQYF

j_gene: TRBJ2-1
d_gene: TRBD2
v_gene: TRBV25-1
abundance: NA
CDR3nt: TGTGCCAGCAGTGAATCGGGGGGGAGCTCCTACAATGAGCAGTTCTTC
CDR3aa: CASSESGGSSYNEQFF

j_gene: TRBJ2-5
d_gene: TRBD1
v_gene: TRBV2
abundance: NA
CDR3nt: TGTGCCAACGCCGGGACAGGGCACGAGACCCAGTACTTC
CDR3aa: CANAGTGHETQYF

j_gene: TRBJ2-2
d_gene: NA
v_gene: TRBV5-6
abundance: NA
CDR3nt: TGTGCCAGCAGCTTAACAGGGGGGTGGCTAGCGGAGAACACCGGGGAGCTGTTTTTT
CDR3aa: CASSLTGGWLAENTGELFF

j_gene: TRBJ1-4
d_gene: TRBD1
v_gene: TRBV4-2
abundance: NA
CDR3nt: TGTGCCAGCAGCCAAGCGGGACAGGGGGATGAAAAACTGTTTTTT
CDR3aa: CASSQAGQGDEKLFF

j_gene: TRBJ2-2
d_gene: TRBD1
v_gene: TRBV29-1
abundance: NA
CDR3nt: TGCAGCGCCGGACAGGGAAGCACCGGGGAGCTGTTTTTT
CDR3aa: CSAGQGSTGELFF

j_gene: TRBJ1-2
d_gene: NA
v_gene: TRBV18
abundance: NA
CDR3nt: TGTGCCAGCTCACCACCTGACTTCTATGGCTACACCTTC
CDR3aa: CASSPPDFYGYTF

j_gene: TRBJ1-2
d_gene: NA
v_gene: TRBV5-6
abundance: NA
CDR3nt: TGTGCCAGCAGCTTGGGTGGGAGCTATGGCTACACCTTC
CDR3aa: CASSLGGSYGYTF

j_gene: TRBJ1-1
d_gene: NA
v_gene: TRBV3-1/TRBV3-2
abundance: NA
CDR3nt: TGTGCCAGCAGCCAAGATTCGACAGTGAACACTGAAGCTTTCTTT
CDR3aa: CASSQDSTVNTEAFF

j_gene: TRBJ1-1
d_gene: NA
v_gene: TRBV12-3/TRBV12-4
abundance: once
CDR3nt: TGTGCCAGCAGTTTCGGTCGGAACACTGAAGCTTTCTTT
CDR3aa: CASSFGRNTEAFF

j_gene: TRBJ1-1
d_gene: NA
v_gene: TRBV24-1
abundance: once
CDR3nt: TGTGCCACCAGTGCGGGCACTGAAGCTTTCTTT
CDR3aa: CATSAGTEAFF

j_gene: TRBJ2-7
d_gene: NA
v_gene: TRBV7-8
abundance: NA
CDR3nt: TGTGCCAGCAGCTTATCACAGCTACCTACCTACGAGCAGTACTTC
CDR3aa: CASSLSQLPTYEQYF

j_gene: TRBJ2-5
d_gene: NA
v_gene: TRBV5-5
abundance: once
CDR3nt: TGTGCCAGCAGACGACACCCGACTAGTGGGGAGACCCAGTACTTC
CDR3aa: CASRRHPTSGETQYF

j_gene: TRBJ2-7
d_gene: NA
v_gene: TRBV6-5
abundance: once
CDR3nt: TGTGCCAGCAGATACAGGGAGGAGCAGTACTTC
CDR3aa: CASRYREEQYF

j_gene: TRBJ2-7
d_gene: TRBD2
v_gene: TRBV19
abundance: NA
CDR3nt: TGTGCCAGTAGTATTAAGAGCGGGGAAAGCTCCTACGAGCAGTACTTC
CDR3aa: CASSIKSGESSYEQYF

j_gene: TRBJ2-3
d_gene: TRBD2
v_gene: TRBV10-3
abundance: NA
CDR3nt: TGTGCCATCAGTGGCGGGAGGATGACAGATACGCAGTATTTT
CDR3aa: CAISGGRMTDTQYF

j_gene: TRBJ1-2
d_gene: TRBD1
v_gene: TRBV9
abundance: NA
CDR3nt: TGTGCCAGCAGCGTAGGACAGGGGGCCGGCTATGGCTACACCTTC
CDR3aa: CASSVGQGAGYGYTF

j_gene: TRBJ1-5
d_gene: NA
v_gene: TRBV19
abundance: NA
CDR3nt: TGTGCCAGTAGTACAGGTTACAATCAGCCCCAGCATTTT
CDR3aa: CASSTGYNQPQHF

j_gene: TRBJ2-7
d_gene: TRBD2
v_gene: TRBV6-5
abundance: NA
CDR3nt: TGTGCCAGCGCACTAGCGGGAGTTAACGAGCAGTACTTC
CDR3aa: CASALAGVNEQYF

j_gene: TRBJ1-2
d_gene: NA
v_gene: TRBV28
abundance: NA
CDR3nt: TGTGCCAGCAGTTTTCATTCGGATGGCTACACCTTC
CDR3aa: CASSFHSDGYTF

j_gene: TRBJ1-5
d_gene: NA
v_gene: TRBV5-1
abundance: NA
CDR3nt: TGCGCCAGCAGCTTGACCGCAGGGAGGGATCAGCCCCAGCATTTT
CDR3aa: CASSLTAGRDQPQHF

j_gene: TRBJ2-7
d_gene: NA
v_gene: TRBV5-1
abundance: once
CDR3nt: TGCGCCAGCACCGGGGTATCCGCCTACGAGCAGTACTTC
CDR3aa: CASTGVSAYEQYF

j_gene: TRBJ2-1
d_gene: TRBD2
v_gene: TRBV3-1/TRBV3-2
abundance: NA
CDR3nt: TGTGCCAGCAGCCAAGAACGGTGGGTAGCGGGATCAAATGAGCAGTTCTTC
CDR3aa: CASSQERWVAGSNEQFF

j_gene: TRBJ1-1
d_gene: NA
v_gene: TRBV7-2
abundance: NA
CDR3nt: TGTGCCAGCAGCCCAGGACGGGGCACTGAAGCTTTCTTT
CDR3aa: CASSPGRGTEAFF

j_gene: TRBJ2-3
d_gene: NA
v_gene: TRBV7-2
abundance: NA
CDR3nt: TGTGCCAGCAGCGCATGGAGTGGCACAGATACGCAGTATTTT
CDR3aa: CASSAWSGTDTQYF

j_gene: TRBJ1-2
d_gene: NA
v_gene: TRBV20-1
abundance: NA
CDR3nt: TGCAGTGCTAGTCCTTCCGTTCAGGACTATGGCTACACCTTC
CDR3aa: CSASPSVQDYGYTF

j_gene: TRBJ1-5
d_gene: NA
v_gene: TRBV12-3/TRBV12-4
abundance: once
CDR3nt: TGTGCCAGCAGCGCCCGCGGGGTCCAGCCCCAGCATTTT
CDR3aa: CASSARGVQPQHF

j_gene: TRBJ1-5
d_gene: TRBD1
v_gene: TRBV4-1
abundance: NA
CDR3nt: TGCGCCAGCAGCCAAGGACAGGGGGGAGCTCAGCCCCAGCATTTT
CDR3aa: CASSQGQGGAQPQHF

j_gene: TRBJ1-6
d_gene: NA
v_gene: TRBV7-8
abundance: NA
CDR3nt: TGTGCCAGCAGCTTAGGGTCGGATTCACCCCTCCACTTT
CDR3aa: CASSLGSDSPLHF

j_gene: TRBJ2-7
d_gene: TRBD2
v_gene: TRBV6-5
abundance: NA
CDR3nt: TGTGCCAGCAGTCAGAGCGGGACCAGAACTTTC
CDR3aa: CASSQSGTRTF

j_gene: TRBJ2-3
d_gene: TRBD1
v_gene: TRBV24-1
abundance: NA
CDR3nt: TGTGCCACCAGTGATTTGCAGGGGGCGGCTACAGATACGCAGTATTTT
CDR3aa: CATSDLQGAATDTQYF

j_gene: TRBJ1-1
d_gene: TRBD1
v_gene: TRBV2
abundance: NA
CDR3nt: TGTGCCAGCAGGGCCTCCACAGGGGGGTTCACTGAAGCTTTCTTT
CDR3aa: CASRASTGGFTEAFF